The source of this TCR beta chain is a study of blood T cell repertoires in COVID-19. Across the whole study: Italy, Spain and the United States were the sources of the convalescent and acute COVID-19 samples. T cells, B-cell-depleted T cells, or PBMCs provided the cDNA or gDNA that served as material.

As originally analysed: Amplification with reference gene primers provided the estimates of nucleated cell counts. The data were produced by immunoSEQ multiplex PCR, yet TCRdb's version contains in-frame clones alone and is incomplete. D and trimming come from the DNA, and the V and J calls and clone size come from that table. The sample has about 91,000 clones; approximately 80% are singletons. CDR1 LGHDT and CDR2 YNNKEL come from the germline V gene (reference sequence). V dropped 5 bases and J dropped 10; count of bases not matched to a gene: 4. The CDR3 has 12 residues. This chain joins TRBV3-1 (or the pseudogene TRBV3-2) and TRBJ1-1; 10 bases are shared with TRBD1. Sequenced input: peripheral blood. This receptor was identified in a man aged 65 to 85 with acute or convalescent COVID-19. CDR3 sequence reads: CASSVRQGAAFF. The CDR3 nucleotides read TGTGCCAGCAGCGTACGACAGGGGGCAGCTTTCTTT.